These 31 T cell receptor beta chains originate from one sample sequenced in a study of blood T cell repertoires in COVID-19. This table comes from immunoSEQ multiplex PCR, and its TCRdb copy is limited to in-frame clones, with some not included. The sample shows a few hundred thousand clones, about nine tenths of them seen only once. The sequencing input was peripheral blood. Source of these receptors: a young woman with active or convalescent COVID-19.

V usage is TRBV30 and J usage is TRBJ1-5, with 8 bases identical to TRBD1. This CDR3 is built from 17 residues. The germline gives CDR1 GTSNPN, CDR2 SVGIG (reference sequence). J was trimmed by 2 bases and V by 5 bases; bases with no gene match: 14. CDR3 protein: CAWGHGGTGLGNQPQHF. The DNA of the CDR3 is TGTGCCTGGGGACATGGGGGGACAGGACTTGGCAATCAGCCCCAGCATTTT.

The J gene is TRBJ1-6, the V gene TRBV28; 11 bases agree with TRBD1. The germline CDR1 and CDR2 sequences are MDHEN and SYDVKM. V gave up 7 bases and J gave up 15 bases; unmatched junction bases: 14. The CDR3 contains 15 residues. In nucleotides, the CDR3 is TGTGCCAGCAATTCAGGGGGACAGGGGGAAGAGGGCCTCCACTTT. Protein sequence: CASNSGGQGEEGLHF.

This rearrangement joins TRBV19 to TRBJ2-3; 9 bases are a match to TRBD2. This CDR3 has 16 amino acids. V lost 4 bases to trimming and J lost 1 base; unmatched junction nucleotides: 6. CDR1 and CDR2 (germline): LNHDA, SQIVND (reference sequence). Here the CDR3 reads CASSSGGAMGTDTQYF. As DNA, the CDR3 is TGTGCCAGTAGTAGCGGGGGGGCCATGGGCACAGATACGCAGTATTTT.

V is TRBV28 and J is TRBJ2-2; D may be TRBD2 (6 bases). This CDR3 has 17 residues. Germline values: CDR1 MDHEN, CDR2 SYDVKM. V was clipped by 3 bases and J by 1 base, with 15 bases between them. CDR3 DNA: TGTGCCAGCAGTTTCCCTTATAGCGGCCGGAACACCGGGGAGCTGTTTTTT. This translates into CASSFPYSGRNTGELFF.

This rearrangement joins TRBV6-5 to TRBJ1-5, with D possibly being TRBD1 (5 bases). V lost 5 bases and J lost 2, with 13 bases in between. Germline CDR1 is MNHEY and CDR2 is SVGAGI. The length of the CDR3 is 15 residues. The CDR3 sequence is CASSIQDAGNQPQHF. For the CDR3, the DNA is TGTGCCAGCAGTATACAGGATGCGGGCAATCAGCCCCAGCATTTT.

The chain uses TRBV18 and TRBJ2-3, with D possibly TRBD2 on 6 matching bases. This CDR3 is built from 16 residues. The ends were cut back, 2 bases at V and 4 bases at J, with 16 bases in the middle. Germline V lookup: CDR1 KGHSH, CDR2 LQKENI. CDR3 in amino acids: CASSPSLASAADTQYF. The CDR3 DNA reads as TGTGCCAGCTCACCAAGCCTAGCGAGCGCGGCAGATACGCAGTATTTT.

This rearrangement joins TRBV7-8 to TRBJ2-1; no clear D. In germline, CDR1 is SGHVS, CDR2 FQNEAQ. Deletions cut 5 bases from V and 5 bases from J, with 16 bases between. This CDR3 has 15 amino acids. This CDR3 reads CASSLRVVGHNEQFF. The CDR3 nucleotides are TGTGCCAGCAGCCTACGGGTCGTCGGCCACAATGAGCAGTTCTTC.

The gene calls are TRBV7-2 and TRBJ2-3; 7 positions agree with TRBD2. Per the germline V gene, CDR1 is SGHTA and CDR2 is FQGNSA. V lost 1 base to trimming and J lost 2 bases; unmatched junction nucleotides: 15. This CDR3 spans 19 amino acids. The CDR3 region has the DNA TGTGCCAGCAGCTTAGGCGGTATTAACGGGGGGTCCCACACAGATACGCAGTATTTT. It translates to CASSLGGINGGSHTDTQYF.

J is TRBJ2-1 and V is TRBV21-1; the table's D call, TRBD2, has no DNA check behind it. TRBV21-1 is a known pseudogene. The CDR3 loop spans 14 amino acids. The CDR3 DNA reads as TGTGCCAGCAGCAAAGATGGGGAGGGCTTAGAGCAGTTCTTC. This translates into CASSKDGEGLEQFF.

The V gene is TRBV30, the J gene TRBJ1-3; D is undetermined. The CDR3 is 16 amino acids. Trimming took off 2 bases at V and 1 base at J, with 15 bases between the two ends. Germline CDR1 and CDR2: GTSNPN and SVGIG (reference sequence). This CDR3 is CAWSSLRTASGNTIYF. The CDR3, as DNA: TGTGCCTGGAGTTCCCTTAGGACTGCGTCTGGAAACACCATATATTTT.

V and J are TRBV5-4 and TRBJ1-4; D is unclear. Per the germline V gene, CDR1 is SGHNT and CDR2 is YYREEE (reference sequence). This CDR3 region has 14 residues. Trimming left V 4 bases short and J 2 bases short, with 9 bases between. DNA of the CDR3: TGTGCCAGCAGCATGGGAGTCACTAATGAAAAACTGTTTTTT. Amino acid sequence: CASSMGVTNEKLFF.

The genes are TRBV5-5 and TRBJ2-5, with 8 bases identical to TRBD2. The CDR3 spans 16 residues. The J segment lost 0 bases and the V segment lost 3 bases, leaving 7 bases of the junction unmatched. The germline CDR1 and CDR2 sequences are SGHKS and YYEKEE (reference sequence). The CDR3 reads CASSWELAVYQETQYF. DNA for the CDR3: TGTGCCAGCAGCTGGGAACTAGCGGTGTACCAAGAGACCCAGTACTTC.

The rearrangement joins TRBV15 to TRBJ2-3; 10 bases align to TRBD2. Trimming took 5 bases from V and 4 from J; bases not matched to a gene: 6. The CDR3 is 15 residues long. Germline values: CDR1 LNHNV, CDR2 YYDKDF (reference sequence). The CDR3 DNA is TGTGCCACCAGCTGGAGCGGGGGGGCGGCAGATACGCAGTATTTT. Its protein is CATSWSGGAADTQYF.

The rearrangement joins TRBV27 to TRBJ2-3; 7 bases fit TRBD2. V gave up 6 bases and J gave up 0 bases; unmatched junction bases: 0. This CDR3 is built from 13 residues. The germline CDR1 and CDR2 sequences are MNHEY and SMNVEV (reference sequence). CDR3 coding DNA: TGTGCCAGCAGGGGACTAAGCACAGATACGCAGTATTTT. This gives the protein CASRGLSTDTQYF.

The chain recombines TRBV24-1 with TRBJ1-3; perhaps TRBD1 as D (5 bases). The CDR3 contains 19 residues. Germline V gene lookup returns CDR1 KGHDR and CDR2 SFDVKD. V dropped 8 bases and J dropped 0 bases, with 25 bases sitting between them. CDR3 residues: CATNLKAGTALPSGNTIYF. The CDR3 coding sequence is TGTGCCACCAACTTGAAAGCCGGGACTGCATTACCCTCTGGAAACACCATATATTTT.

The genes are TRBV6-5 and TRBJ2-2; TRBD1 matches at 7 bases. The J segment lost 1 base and the V segment lost 8 bases, leaving 4 bases of the junction unmatched. The germline gives CDR1 MNHEY, CDR2 SVGAGI. CDR3 length: 14 amino acids. CDR3 in amino acids: CASERTGNTGELFF. The CDR3 DNA reads as TGTGCCAGCGAAAGGACAGGGAACACCGGGGAGCTGTTTTTT.

This rearrangement joins TRBV27 to TRBJ1-1; D uncertain. CDR3 size: 13 residues. The germline V and J ends were trimmed by 5 bases and 1 base, with 8 bases remaining between them. The germline V gene encodes CDR1 MNHEY and CDR2 SMNVEV (reference sequence). The CDR3 spells CASSLTANTEAFF. The CDR3 DNA reads as TGTGCCAGCAGTCTAACAGCGAACACTGAAGCTTTCTTT.

This chain joins TRBV10-3 and TRBJ1-5, with TRBD1 matching over 8 bases. The germline V gene has CDR1 ENHRY and CDR2 SYGVKD. V lost 10 bases and J lost 0; bases outside the gene matches: 14. CDR3 size: 17 residues. Written as DNA, the CDR3 is TGTGCCACCTCCGGGACAGGAAGCGGTTATAGCAATCAGCCCCAGCATTTT. Its translation: CATSGTGSGYSNQPQHF.

The chain uses TRBV4-3 and TRBJ1-2; 7 positions agree with TRBD1. This CDR3 region has 15 residues. From germline, CDR1 is LGHNA and CDR2 YSLEER. V dropped 0 bases and J dropped 5; count of bases not matched to a gene: 6. For the CDR3, the DNA is TGCGCCAGCAGCCAAGAGTCCAGGGGGGTGTATGGCTACACCTTC. Translated: CASSQESRGVYGYTF.

This chain uses TRBV7-2 with TRBJ2-1, with 7 nucleotides matching TRBD2. Losses at the gene ends were 2 bases for V and 1 base for J; bases not matched to a gene: 8. The germline CDR1 and CDR2 sequences are SGHTA and FQGNSA. The CDR3 has 17 residues. CDR3 in DNA: TGTGCCAGCAGCTTAAATGGGGGGGGGACTTCCTACAATGAGCAGTTCTTC. This gives the protein CASSLNGGGTSYNEQFF.

The chain couples TRBV18 to TRBJ1-1; 7 bases are a match to TRBD1. Germline CDR1 and CDR2: KGHSH and LQKENI. The V segment lost 3 bases and the J segment 5 bases; nucleotides outside the gene matches: 9. This CDR3 is built from 15 residues. The CDR3: CASSPRKGATTEAFF. The CDR3 region has the DNA TGTGCCAGCTCACCGAGGAAGGGGGCCACTACTGAAGCTTTCTTT.

The rearrangement links TRBV29-1 to TRBJ1-4, with D possibly TRBD1 on 5 matching bases. CDR1 and CDR2 from the germline V gene are SQVTM and ANQGSEA. The CDR3 extends over 12 amino acids. The V end was cut by 4 bases, the J end by 6 bases, with 9 bases between. The DNA of the CDR3 is TGCAGCGTTGGATTCAGGGATGAAAAACTGTTTTTT. Its protein product is CSVGFRDEKLFF.

The chain is built from TRBV20-1 and TRBJ1-1; no definite D call. Trimming shortened V by 6 bases and J by 7 bases, and 6 bases separated the two germline ends. This CDR3 has 9 residues. CDR1 is DFQATT, CDR2 SNEGSKA, per germline (reference sequence). The CDR3 coding sequence is TGCAGTGCCCGGGGTGAAGCTTTCTTT. Translating it yields CSARGEAFF.

The rearrangement links TRBV18 to TRBJ1-6; D is possibly TRBD1 (6 bases). V lost 8 bases, J lost 3 bases, and 14 bases lay in between. Germline assignment: CDR1 KGHSH and CDR2 LQKENI. The CDR3 totals 15 residues. The CDR3 is CASHDPTGYNSPLHF. The CDR3 DNA is TGTGCCAGCCACGACCCGACAGGCTATAATTCACCCCTCCACTTT.

The chain recombines TRBV20-1 with TRBJ2-1; D is ambiguous. The ends were cut back, 3 bases at V and 3 bases at J, with 18 bases in the middle. The CDR3 runs to 16 residues. The germline V gene encodes CDR1 DFQATT and CDR2 SNEGSKA (reference sequence). This CDR3 is CSASGPEIANYNEQFF. For the CDR3, the DNA is TGCAGTGCTAGTGGACCGGAGATCGCAAACTACAATGAGCAGTTCTTC.

The gene calls are TRBV25-1 and TRBJ1-2, with D possibly being TRBD1 (6 bases). V lost 6 bases to trimming and J lost 2 bases, with 10 bases between them. This CDR3 comprises 13 residues. From germline, CDR1 is MGHDK and CDR2 SYGVNS. The CDR3 sequence: CASSGGQNYGYTF. CDR3 nucleotides: TGTGCCAGCAGCGGCGGACAGAACTATGGCTACACCTTC.

This chain links TRBV9 with TRBJ2-2, with 7 positions matching TRBD1. This CDR3 has 16 residues. V was pared by 5 bases and J by 0 bases, with 7 bases of the junction left unmatched. Germline lookup yields CDR1 SGDLS and CDR2 YYNGEE. The CDR3 region is CASSPGQAANTGELFF. CDR3 sequence (DNA): TGTGCCAGCAGTCCAGGACAGGCCGCGAACACCGGGGAGCTGTTTTTT.

The rearrangement uses TRBV9 and TRBJ1-3, with D maybe TRBD1 (5 bases). This CDR3 contains 14 residues. Germline V gene data show CDR1 as SGDLS and CDR2 as YYNGEE. Trimming pared 0 bases from V and 2 bases from J, leaving 6 bases between. The CDR3 here is CASSVGGTGNTIYF. The CDR3 DNA is TGTGCCAGCAGCGTAGGGGGCACTGGAAACACCATATATTTT.

V usage is TRBV5-8 and J usage is TRBJ2-5; TRBD2 matches at 14 bases. The CDR3 has 16 amino acids. The germline V gene has CDR1 SGHTS and CDR2 YDEGEE. Losses at the gene ends were 6 bases for V and 5 bases for J; bases not matched to a gene: 9. The CDR3 nucleotides are TGTGCCAGCAACACCGGGACTAGCGGGGGATATGAGACCCAGTACTTC. Translated: CASNTGTSGGYETQYF.

The J gene is TRBJ2-2, the V gene TRBV7-2, with D uncertain. CDR1 and CDR2 (germline): SGHTA, FQGNSA. This CDR3 comprises 15 residues. Between the trimmed V and J ends, which lost 1 base and 6 bases, there was a span of 12 bases. Here the CDR3 reads CASSLEFTVSGELFF. Here the CDR3 DNA reads TGTGCCAGCAGCTTAGAGTTTACTGTGTCCGGGGAGCTGTTTTTT. Full variable domain (remainder filled in from reference TRBV7-2 and TRBJ2-2): GAGVSQSPSNKVTEKGKDVELRCDPISGHTALYWYRQSLGQGLEFLIYFQGNSAPDKSGLPSDRFSAERTGGSVSTLTIQRTQQEDSAVYLCASSLEFTVSGELFFGEGSRLTVL.

The chain employs TRBV5-1 and TRBJ2-7, with TRBD1 matching over 7 bases. The CDR3 extends over 15 amino acids. Germline V gene sequence: CDR1 SGHRS, CDR2 YFSETQ. The V gene end was trimmed by 3 bases and the J gene end by 4 bases; junction bases not matched to a gene: 10. Here the CDR3 reads CASSSTSTGLYEQYF. The CDR3, as DNA: TGCGCCAGCAGCTCTACGTCGACAGGGCTTTACGAGCAGTACTTC.